This TCR beta chain was identified during a study of cytomegalovirus exposure and HLA in healthy donors. Study findings and constraints: A further, later analysis showed that HLA-associated TCR beta chains (compared with equally common others) were more clonally expanded.

Concerning this clone itself: No antigen is known for it. Within the sample, other DNA sequences also encode this same CDR3.

Germline CDR1 reads MNHEY; CDR2 reads SMNVEV (reference sequence). There are 14 residues in the CDR3. V was trimmed by 5 bases and J by 4 bases, leaving 12 bases between them. Use of 60 Vbeta and 13 Jbeta primers characterized the PCR. Profiled with immunoSEQ multiplex PCR; TCRdb holds only in-frame clones, not every one. The repertoire holds approximately 240,000 clones, with 80% to 90% as singletons. The chain employs TRBV27 and TRBJ1-5; TRBD1 is a possible D gene (6 bases). This receptor was taken from a woman aged 18-29 years in good health and CMV-seronegative. The sequenced sample consisted of PBMCs. The CDR3 bases are TGTGCCAGCAGTCAGGGGTATAGTAATCAGCCCCAGCATTTT. Translating gives CASSQGYSNQPQHF.